Listed below are T cell receptor beta chains from one sample, sequenced in a study of blood T cell repertoires in COVID-19. The assay was immunoSEQ multiplex PCR, and TCRdb's table has in-frame clones only and misses some. Of hundreds of thousands of clones in the sample, about 83% are singletons; the top ten hold approximately 7%. Sequencing was carried out using peripheral blood. The source of these receptors is a woman between 50 and 59 years old with acute or convalescent COVID-19. CDR3s include the opening cysteine and the closing phenylalanine or tryptophan. Fields, in order: V gene, D gene, clone size, J gene, CDR3 protein, CDR3 DNA. The D gene is left open where the match is weak. Not all rows give a size; the values are once, few, many and, for expanded clones, a class.

TRBV28	-	once	TRBJ2-5	CASTLGRDTIQETQYF	TGTGCCAGCACCCTGGGTCGGGACACTATTCAAGAGACCCAGTACTTC
TRBV28	-	-	TRBJ1-5	CASVGEDDQPQHF	TGTGCCAGCGTGGGGGAGGATGATCAGCCCCAGCATTTT
TRBV4-3	TRBD1	-	TRBJ1-3	CASSPGTAGNTIYF	TGCGCCAGCAGCCCCGGGACAGCTGGAAACACCATATATTTT
TRBV6-5	TRBD1	few	TRBJ1-5	CASTGTAYSNQPQHF	TGTGCCAGCACCGGGACAGCCTATAGCAATCAGCCCCAGCATTTT
TRBV11-2	-	once	TRBJ2-7	CASSLDKGMSPYEQYF	TGTGCCAGCAGCTTAGACAAGGGGATGAGCCCCTACGAGCAGTACTTC
TRBV5-1	-	-	TRBJ2-5	CASSFSHPQETQYF	TGCGCCAGCAGCTTTAGTCACCCCCAAGAGACCCAGTACTTC
TRBV5-1	-	few	TRBJ2-7	CATPDGQSGEQYF	TGCGCCACCCCGGACGGGCAAAGCGGCGAGCAGTACTTC
TRBV6-6	-	-	TRBJ1-5	CASSWSGSNQPQHF	TGTGCCAGCAGTTGGTCAGGAAGCAATCAGCCCCAGCATTTT
TRBV27	TRBD1	-	TRBJ2-7	CASSDFQGAGAYEQYF	TGTGCCAGCAGTGACTTCCAGGGGGCTGGAGCCTACGAGCAGTACTTC
TRBV6-6	TRBD1	few	TRBJ2-5	CASTILQGTGEETQYF	TGTGCCAGCACCATACTACAGGGGACAGGGGAAGAGACCCAGTACTTC
TRBV3-1/TRBV3-2	-	once	TRBJ2-5	CASSENRGGETQYF	TGTGCCAGCAGCGAAAACAGGGGAGGTGAGACCCAGTACTTC
TRBV5-1	TRBD2	-	TRBJ2-1	CASSPVAGGPGGEQFF	TGCGCCAGCAGCCCTGTAGCGGGAGGGCCCGGGGGTGAGCAGTTCTTC
TRBV3-1/TRBV3-2	TRBD1	-	TRBJ2-3	CASSQGTGDWKYF	TGTGCCAGCAGCCAAGGGACAGGGGATTGGAAGTATTTT
TRBV7-2	-	few	TRBJ1-5	CASSLVQGDQPQHF	TGTGCCAGCAGCTTAGTGCAGGGCGATCAGCCCCAGCATTTT
TRBV3-1/TRBV3-2	-	once	TRBJ1-1	CASSQVRNTEAFF	TGTGCCAGCAGCCAAGTGAGGAACACTGAAGCTTTCTTT
TRBV3-1/TRBV3-2	TRBD2	-	TRBJ2-1	CASRGFLREDEQFF	TGTGCCAGCCGGGGCTTTCTGCGGGAGGATGAGCAGTTCTTC